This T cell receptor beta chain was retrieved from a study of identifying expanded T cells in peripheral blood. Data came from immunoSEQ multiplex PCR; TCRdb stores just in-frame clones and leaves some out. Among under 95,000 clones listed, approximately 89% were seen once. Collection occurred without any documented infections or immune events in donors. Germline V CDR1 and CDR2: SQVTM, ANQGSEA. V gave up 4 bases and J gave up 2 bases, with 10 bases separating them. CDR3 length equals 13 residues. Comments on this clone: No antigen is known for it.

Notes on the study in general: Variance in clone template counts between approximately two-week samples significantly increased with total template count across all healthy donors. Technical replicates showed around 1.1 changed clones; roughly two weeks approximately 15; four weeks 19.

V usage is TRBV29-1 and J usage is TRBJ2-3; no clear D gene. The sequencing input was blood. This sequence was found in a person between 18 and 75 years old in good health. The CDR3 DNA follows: TGCAGCGTTGGTCAACACTTCACAGATACGCAGTATTTT. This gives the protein CSVGQHFTDTQYF.